The 17 T cell receptor beta chains below were found in one sample sequenced in a study of control samples from healthy donors and cancer patients. Repertoires were generated with immunoSEQ multiplex PCR, while TCRdb's copy carries only in-frame clones and drops some. The sample includes 210,000 or so clones, 91% seen only once; the top ten take less than 2%. The specimen sequenced was blood. These receptors were collected from a man aged 25 to 45 in good health.

Notes on this clone: Distinct nucleotide sequences in the sample also encode this CDR3. The chain recombines TRBV12-3 or TRBV12-4 with TRBJ1-5, with a possible D match to TRBD1 (6 bases). Trimming shortened V by 3 bases and J by 7 bases, and 7 bases separated the two germline ends. This CDR3 comprises 12 residues. The CDR3 loop is CASSFGGQPQHF. CDR3 in DNA: TGTGCCAGCAGTTTTGGGGGCCAGCCCCAGCATTTT.

The rearrangement links TRBV4-1 to TRBJ2-7; unclear D gene. CDR3 size: 14 residues. The germline V gene has CDR1 MGHRA and CDR2 YSYEKL. Trimming stripped 0 bases from V and 7 bases from J, with 13 bases between. The CDR3 sequence is CASSQDRLSFEQYF. The CDR3 bases are TGCGCCAGCAGCCAAGATCGGCTCTCCTTTGAGCAGTACTTC.

J is TRBJ1-5 and V is TRBV7-2, with 7 nucleotides matching TRBD1. The V gene's germline CDR1 is SGHTA and CDR2 FQGNSA. The CDR3 is 14 amino acids. The V segment lost 3 bases and the J segment 9 bases; nucleotides outside the gene matches: 8. The DNA for the CDR3 is TGTGCCAGCAGCTTCACAGGGGAATGGTGGCCCCAGCATTTT. Amino acids: CASSFTGEWWPQHF. The variable domain in full, with the rest retrieved from reference TRBV7-2 and TRBJ1-5, is GAGVSQSPSNKVTEKGKDVELRCDPISGHTALYWYRQSLGQGLEFLIYFQGNSAPDKSGLPSDRFSAERTGGSVSTLTIQRTQQEDSAVYLCASSFTGEWWPQHFGDGTRLSIL.

The chain recombines TRBV6-2 or TRBV6-3 with TRBJ1-3, with D perhaps TRBD1 (6 bases). The germline CDR1 and CDR2 sequences are MNHEY and SVGEGT. V was trimmed by 5 bases and J by 0 bases, leaving 14 bases between them. The CDR3 totals 16 residues. The chain's CDR3 is CASSTMTGYSGNTIYF. The DNA for the CDR3 is TGTGCCAGCAGTACCATGACAGGATACTCTGGAAACACCATATATTTT.

This chain uses TRBV11-2 with TRBJ1-3; D not certain. The CDR3 spans 15 residues. The germline CDR1 and CDR2 sequences are SGHAT and FQNNGV. V dropped 5 bases and J dropped 0 bases, with 11 bases sitting between them. CDR3 in amino acids: CASSRNYYSGNTIYF. The CDR3 nucleotides are TGTGCCAGCAGCCGAAATTACTACTCTGGAAACACCATATATTTT.

The gene calls are TRBV12-3 or TRBV12-4 and TRBJ1-1; D is unresolved. The CDR3 is 13 amino acids. V lost 3 bases and J lost 1, with 6 bases in between. This CDR3 is CASSLARNTEAFF. The CDR3, as DNA: TGTGCCAGCAGTTTGGCGAGGAACACTGAAGCTTTCTTT.

This chain uses TRBV7-9 with TRBJ2-1; TRBD1 or TRBD2 may be the D gene (7 bases each). V was pared by 2 bases and J by 5 bases, with 19 bases between. The length of the CDR3 is 17 residues. Per the germline V gene, CDR1 is SEHNR and CDR2 is FQNEAQ (reference sequence). The CDR3 region has the DNA TGTGCCAGCAGCTTAATAGTGGGGGGGACAGCAGACAATGAGCAGTTCTTC. Amino acids: CASSLIVGGTADNEQFF.

This clone was observed a single time. The V call is TRBV30, the J call TRBJ1-1, with D possibly matching TRBD1 (5 bases). The CDR3 sequence is 17 residues long. Per germline, CDR1 GTSNPN and CDR2 SVGIG (reference sequence). Trimming removed 2 bases from V and 4 bases from J, with 23 bases in between. The CDR3 bases are TGTGCCTGGAGTAGGGCCAGGGCCACTCTAGGGAGCACTGAAGCTTTCTTT. It codes for CAWSRARATLGSTEAFF.

The chain couples TRBV4-1 to TRBJ2-7; 7 bases are shared with TRBD2. The CDR3 sequence is 15 residues long. Trimming removed 0 bases from V and 13 bases from J; junction bases left unmatched: 15. Germline V gene lookup returns CDR1 MGHRA and CDR2 YSYEKL. CDR3 sequence reads: CASSQDLRLMKRGYF. CDR3 bases: TGCGCCAGCAGCCAAGATCTCCGGCTTATGAAGCGGGGTTACTTC.

V is TRBV6-4 and J is TRBJ1-1, with a weak D call TRBD1 (6 bases). The germline CDR1 and CDR2 sequences are MRHNA and SNTAGT. The germline V and J ends were trimmed by 3 bases and 0 bases, with 11 bases remaining between them. CDR3 length equals 15 residues. The CDR3 nucleotides are TGTGCCAGCAGTGAAACAGGGATTTTGAACACTGAAGCTTTCTTT. It translates to CASSETGILNTEAFF.

The genes are TRBV7-2 and TRBJ1-2; D remains unclear. Germline V gene data show CDR1 as SGHTA and CDR2 as FQGNSA. CDR3 size: 14 residues. V lost 3 bases and J lost 8, with 16 bases in between. The CDR3 sequence is CASSLVGPEGGYTF. The DNA of the CDR3 is TGTGCCAGCAGCTTGGTCGGACCAGAAGGAGGCTACACCTTC.

This clone was detected a few times. The V gene is TRBV2, the J gene TRBJ2-1, with D hard to call. The CDR3 spans 11 residues. Germline V gene lookup returns CDR1 SNHLY and CDR2 FYNNEI. The V end was cut by 6 bases, the J end by 10 bases, with 10 bases between. The CDR3 nucleotides read TGTGCCAGCAGCATCACAACGGAGCAGTTCTTC. As protein: CASSITTEQFF.

The chain carries TRBV11-1 and TRBJ2-3; D is unclear. CDR3 size: 13 residues. CDR1 is SGHAT, CDR2 FQDESV, per germline (reference sequence). V lost 4 bases to trimming and J lost 3 bases, with 8 bases between them. This chain's CDR3 is CASSSPPTDTQYF. The CDR3 DNA reads TGTGCCAGCAGCTCCCCTCCGACAGATACGCAGTATTTT. The whole variable domain, remainder taken from reference TRBV11-1 and TRBJ2-3, is EAEVAQSPRYKITEKSQAVAFWCDPISGHATLYWYRQILGQGPELLVQFQDESVVDDSQLPKDRFSAERLKGVDSTLKIQPAELGDSAMYLCASSSPPTDTQYFGPGTRLTVL.

The chain employs TRBV5-1 and TRBJ1-2; 10 nucleotides align to TRBD1. This CDR3 has 17 residues. J lost 0 bases, V lost 4 bases, and 9 bases had no gene match. Looked up from germline, CDR1 is SGHRS and CDR2 is YFSETQ. CDR3 in amino acids: CASSPGQGEMANYGYTF. The DNA for the CDR3 is TGCGCCAGCAGCCCCGGACAGGGGGAGATGGCTAACTATGGCTACACCTTC.

Here the CDR3 DNA reads TGTGCCAGCAGCCCCATCTCGGCACACCGCAATGAGCAGTTCTTC. It codes for CASSPISAHRNEQFF. The V call is TRBV11-2, the J call TRBJ2-1, with D uncertain. Trimming cost V 5 bases and J 6 bases, with 17 bases left between them. The CDR3 covers 15 residues. The germline V gene has CDR1 SGHAT and CDR2 FQNNGV.

The rearrangement uses TRBV2 and TRBJ1-2; D may be TRBD1 (6 bases). CDR1 is SNHLY, CDR2 FYNNEI, per germline. The CDR3 consists of 14 residues. V lost 4 bases, J lost 3 bases, and 12 bases lay in between. The CDR3 sequence: CASSVRGTDYGYTF. As DNA, the CDR3 is TGTGCCAGCAGTGTCAGGGGAACGGACTATGGCTACACCTTC. Looking up the rest from reference TRBV2 and TRBJ1-2 gives the full variable domain: EPEVTQTPSHQVTQMGQEVILRCVPISNHLYFYWYRQILGQKVEFLVSFYNNEISEKSEIFDDQFSVERPDGSNFTLKIRSTKLEDSAMYFCASSVRGTDYGYTFGSGTRLTVV.

Notes on this clone: One end of the junction varies from germline; a read error may be responsible. V usage is TRBV5-1 and J usage is TRBJ2-3; 9 bases fit TRBD2. The CDR3 covers 14 residues. Germline V gene lookup returns CDR1 SGHRS and CDR2 YFSETQ. For the CDR3, the DNA is TGCGCCCGCAGCGGCGGGGGGGCGGCAGATACGCAGTATTTT. Translating gives CARSGGGAADTQYF.